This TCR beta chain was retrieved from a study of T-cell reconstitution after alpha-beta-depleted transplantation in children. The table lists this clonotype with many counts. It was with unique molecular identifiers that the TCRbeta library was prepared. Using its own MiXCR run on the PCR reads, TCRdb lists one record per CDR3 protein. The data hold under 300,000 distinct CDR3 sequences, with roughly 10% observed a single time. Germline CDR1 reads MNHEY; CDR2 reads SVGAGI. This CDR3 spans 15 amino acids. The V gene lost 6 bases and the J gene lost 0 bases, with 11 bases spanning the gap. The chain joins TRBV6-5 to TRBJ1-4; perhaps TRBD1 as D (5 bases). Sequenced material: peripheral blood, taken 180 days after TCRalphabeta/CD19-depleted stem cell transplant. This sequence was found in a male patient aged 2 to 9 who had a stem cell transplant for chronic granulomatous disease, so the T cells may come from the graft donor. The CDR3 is CASSHDRATNEKLFF. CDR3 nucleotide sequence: TGTGCCAGCAGCCATGACAGAGCAACTAATGAAAAACTGTTTTTT.